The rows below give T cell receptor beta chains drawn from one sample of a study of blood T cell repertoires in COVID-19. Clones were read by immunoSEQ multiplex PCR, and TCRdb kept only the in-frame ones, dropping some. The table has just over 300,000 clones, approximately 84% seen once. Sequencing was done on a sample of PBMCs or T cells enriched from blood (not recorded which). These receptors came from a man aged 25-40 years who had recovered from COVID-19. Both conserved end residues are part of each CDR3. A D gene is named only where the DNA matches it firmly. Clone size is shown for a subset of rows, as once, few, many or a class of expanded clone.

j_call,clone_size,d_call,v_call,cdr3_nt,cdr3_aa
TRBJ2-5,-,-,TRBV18,TGTGCCAGCTCACCACGGGAGGAGACCCAGTACTTC,CASSPREETQYF
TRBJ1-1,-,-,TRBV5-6,TGTGCCAGCAGCTTGCGCATTATTAGTGAAGCTTTCTTT,CASSLRIISEAFF
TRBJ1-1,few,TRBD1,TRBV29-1,TGCAGCGTTGCCCGACAGGGGCGGACTGAAGCTTTCTTT,CSVARQGRTEAFF
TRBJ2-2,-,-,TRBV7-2,TGTGCCAGCAGCTTGGGACTTAACACCGGGGAGCTGTTTTTT,CASSLGLNTGELFF
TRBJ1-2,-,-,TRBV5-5,TGTGCCAGCAGCTTGTCAACTATTGATGAGGCCTATGGCTACACCTTC,CASSLSTIDEAYGYTF
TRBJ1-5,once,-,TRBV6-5,TGTGCCAGCAGTTACTCGGCGGATAGCAATCAGCCCCAGCATTTT,CASSYSADSNQPQHF
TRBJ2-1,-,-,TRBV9,TGTGCCAGCAGCCCGACGGGGAGCGTTGAGCAGTTCTTC,CASSPTGSVEQFF
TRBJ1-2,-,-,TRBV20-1,TGCAGTGCTAGAGATATCTATGGCTACACCTTC,CSARDIYGYTF
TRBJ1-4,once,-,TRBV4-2,TGTGCCAGCAGCCAAGATAGGGGACAACGGAATGAAAAACTGTTTTTT,CASSQDRGQRNEKLFF
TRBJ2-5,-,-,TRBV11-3,TGTGCCAGCAGCTCCCTATTCACGGAGGGGGAGACCCAGTACTTC,CASSSLFTEGETQYF
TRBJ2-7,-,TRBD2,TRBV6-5,TGTGCCAGCAGAGGACTAGCGGGCGGATACGAGCAGTACTTC,CASRGLAGGYEQYF
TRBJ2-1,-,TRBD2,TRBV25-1,TGTGCCACCGGAGCGGGAGGGCTGTACAATGAGCAGTTCTTC,CATGAGGLYNEQFF
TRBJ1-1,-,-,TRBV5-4,TGTGCCAGCAGCTTGGGGCCAGGGGCGCACCCCAACCCTGAAGCTTTCTTT,CASSLGPGAHPNPEAFF
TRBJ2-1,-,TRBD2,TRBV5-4,TGTGCCAGCAGCTTTCCAGGACTAGCGGTTAATGAGCAGTTCTTC,CASSFPGLAVNEQFF
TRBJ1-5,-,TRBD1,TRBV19,TGTGCCAGTAGTATTGGGGACAGGGGAAGGAATCAGCCCCAGCATTTT,CASSIGDRGRNQPQHF
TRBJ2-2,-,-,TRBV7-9,TGTGCCAGCAGCTTACGGGGGACCGGGGAGCTGTTTTTT,CASSLRGTGELFF
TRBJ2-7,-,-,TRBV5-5,TGTGCCAGCAGCTTGGGGCACTACGAGCAGTACTTC,CASSLGHYEQYF
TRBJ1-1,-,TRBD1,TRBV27,TGTGCCAGCAGTTTATGGGGACAGATCGTCCCTTTCTTT,CASSLWGQIVPFF
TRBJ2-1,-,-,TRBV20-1,TGCAGTGCTAGAGCAGAGCAGTTCTTC,CSARAEQFF
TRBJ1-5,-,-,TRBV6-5,TGTGCCAGCAGTACAGGGTTGCGCAATCAGCCCCAGCATTTT,CASSTGLRNQPQHF
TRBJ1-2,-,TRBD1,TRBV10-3,TGTGCCATCACCCCGGGGACAGGGTTGGACTATGGCTACACCTTC,CAITPGTGLDYGYTF
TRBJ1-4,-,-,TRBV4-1,TGCGCCAGCAGCCTAGGGAGCGCAACTAATGAAAAACTGTTTTTT,CASSLGSATNEKLFF
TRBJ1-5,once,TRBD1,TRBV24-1,TGTGCCACCAGTGATCCCGGGACAGGGGTCAATCAGCCCCAGCATTTT,CATSDPGTGVNQPQHF
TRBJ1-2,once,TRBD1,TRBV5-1,TGCGCCAGCAGCTACGGCACAGGGGAGTATGGCTACACCTTC,CASSYGTGEYGYTF
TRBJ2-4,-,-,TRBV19,TGTGCCAGTAGTATAGAAGGACTTATAGCCAAAAACATTCAGTACTTC,CASSIEGLIAKNIQYF
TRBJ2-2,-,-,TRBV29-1,TGCAGCGTCCCCCCATCCCACACCGGGGAGCTGTTTTTT,CSVPPSHTGELFF
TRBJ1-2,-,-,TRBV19,TGTGCCAGTACGCCCCCCTGGGGAGACTATGGCTACACCTTC,CASTPPWGDYGYTF
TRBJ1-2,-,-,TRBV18,TGTGCCAGCTCACCAGGGCCAGACTATGGCTACACCTTC,CASSPGPDYGYTF
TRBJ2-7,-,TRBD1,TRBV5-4,TGTGCCAGCAGCCCCGACAGGGGGCCTTCCTACGAGCAGTACTTC,CASSPDRGPSYEQYF
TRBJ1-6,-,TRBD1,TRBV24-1,TGTGCCACCAGGGACAGGGGACTAAATTCACCCCTCCACTTT,CATRDRGLNSPLHF
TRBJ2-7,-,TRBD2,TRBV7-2,TGTGCCAGCAGCTTAGTTCTAGCGGGAGGATATCAGGTGTACGAGCAGTACTTC,CASSLVLAGGYQVYEQYF
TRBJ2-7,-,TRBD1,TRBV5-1,TGCGCCAGCAGCGAATTTGGACAGGGGGCCTACGAGCAGTACTTC,CASSEFGQGAYEQYF
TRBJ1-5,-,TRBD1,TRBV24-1,TGTGCCACGGCCGGGACAGGTGACGGGCAGCCCCAGCATTTT,CATAGTGDGQPQHF
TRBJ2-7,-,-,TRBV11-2,TGTGCCAGCAGCTTAGTGACAGGCCCAACCTACGAGCAGTACTTC,CASSLVTGPTYEQYF
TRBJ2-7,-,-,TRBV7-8,TGTGCCAGCAGCTTAGCAGGGGATGCCTACGAGCAGTACTTC,CASSLAGDAYEQYF
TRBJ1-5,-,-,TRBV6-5,TGTGCCAGCAGAACGGGCGGGAGTAGCAATCAGCCCCAGCATTTT,CASRTGGSSNQPQHF
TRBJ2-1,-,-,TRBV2,TGTGCCAGCAGTGATCGATACGGGACATACAATGAGCAGTTCTTC,CASSDRYGTYNEQFF
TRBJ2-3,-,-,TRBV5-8,TGTGCCAGCAGCCCCGGGTGGGGGCTTACAGATACGCAGTATTTT,CASSPGWGLTDTQYF
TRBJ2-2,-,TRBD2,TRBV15,TGTGCCACCAGCGTACCCGGGGGGACGGTGTTTTTT,CATSVPGGTVFF
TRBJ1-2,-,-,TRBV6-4,TGTGCCAGCACCTCTGATGGGGGCGCTGGCTATGGCTACACCTTC,CASTSDGGAGYGYTF
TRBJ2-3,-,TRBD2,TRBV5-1,TGCGCCAGCAGCTTGGAAGGGCCTAGCGGGCATGATACGCAGTATTTT,CASSLEGPSGHDTQYF
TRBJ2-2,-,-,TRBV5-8,TGTGCCAGCACCCTATGGGGAGGAAAGGGCTCCGCCGGGGAGCTGTTTTTT,CASTLWGGKGSAGELFF
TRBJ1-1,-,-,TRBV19,TGTGCCAGTAGAATGACGGGGGGTAACACTGAAGCTTTCTTT,CASRMTGGNTEAFF
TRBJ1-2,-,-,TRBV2,TGTGCCAGTCAGGGGAGTGTCCCGTATGGCTACACCTTC,CASQGSVPYGYTF
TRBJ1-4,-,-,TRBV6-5,TGTGCCAGCAGCGTGGGGAGGATGGGTGAAAAACTGTTTTTT,CASSVGRMGEKLFF
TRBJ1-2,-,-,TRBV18,TGTGCCAGCTCTCCCGGGGATAACTATGGCTACACCTTC,CASSPGDNYGYTF
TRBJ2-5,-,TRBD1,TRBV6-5,TGTGCCAGCAGTTATGGACAGGGTCAAGAGACCCAGTACTTC,CASSYGQGQETQYF
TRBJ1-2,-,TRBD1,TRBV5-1,TGCGCCAGCAGCTTGGGGGCCACCGACAGGGTAGTAGGCTACACCTTC,CASSLGATDRVVGYTF
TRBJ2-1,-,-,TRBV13,TGTGCCAGCAGCACCGGGACTCCCAGCTCCTACAATGAGCAGTTCTTC,CASSTGTPSSYNEQFF
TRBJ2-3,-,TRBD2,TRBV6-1,TGTGCCAGCAGTGCAGGACTAGCGGGATCCGGTCTAGATACGCAGTATTTT,CASSAGLAGSGLDTQYF
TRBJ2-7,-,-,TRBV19,TGTGCCAGTAGTACGTCAGGGGCCGTCTACGAGCAGTACTTC,CASSTSGAVYEQYF
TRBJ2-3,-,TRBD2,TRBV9,TGTGCCAGCAGCGTAGCTCTAGCGGGAGGGACCTTAGGGGCAGATACGCAGTATTTT,CASSVALAGGTLGADTQYF
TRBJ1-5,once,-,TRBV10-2,TGCGCCAGCAGTTTGGCCCCAAGCGGTAGTACGCAGCCCCAGCATTTT,CASSLAPSGSTQPQHF
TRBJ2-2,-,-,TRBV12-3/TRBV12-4,TGTGCCAGCAGGTGGAGTCCCGGGGAGCTGTTTTTT,CASRWSPGELFF